A single sample gave rise to the 29 T cell receptor beta chains below, sequenced in a study of T cells in Graves' hyperthyroidism and ophthalmopathy (dated by TCRdb to about 2019). The library was produced with multiplex PCR. Sequencing relied on an Illumina HiSeq 2000. The TCR beta CDR3 regions were amplified from RNA transcripts. For the first round of RT-PCR on the TCR CDR3, the HTBI primer set was used together with the Qiagen OneStep RT-PCR kit. The raw public data were reprocessed by TCRdb itself: fastp quality trimming at Q25, MiXCR clonotype calling, in-frame beta chains only. CDR3 protein duplicates are merged, each entry listing the most common genes and DNA. This sample holds approximately 630,000 distinct CDR3 sequences; roughly 17% were observed only once. 3% to 4% of the sample belongs to the ten largest clones. Sequences were obtained from blood. Receptors were obtained from a woman in her twenties or thirties with Graves' hyperthyroidism.

This clonotype was detected a few times. This chain connects TRBV11-2 to TRBJ1-6; no clear D. Per the germline V gene, CDR1 is SGHAT and CDR2 is FQNNGV. The V and J ends lost 5 bases and 9 bases respectively, with 23 bases between them. The CDR3 totals 17 residues. This CDR3 is CASSQTFIWASSSPLHF. The CDR3 DNA is TGTGCCAGCAGCCAAACGTTTATCTGGGCGTCATCTTCACCCCTCCACTTT.

The sample holds many counts of this clonotype. The chain recombines TRBV12-3 or TRBV12-4 with TRBJ1-3, with a tentative D call TRBD1 (5 bases). The CDR3 loop spans 15 amino acids. V dropped 6 bases and J dropped 2 bases, with 14 bases sitting between them. The CDR3 DNA sequence: TGTGCCAGCAGCCCGACCGGGGCTACTGGAAACACCATATATTTT. Encoded protein: CASSPTGATGNTIYF.

The rearrangement uses TRBV19 and TRBJ2-7, with D uncertain. The CDR3 consists of 13 residues. In germline, CDR1 is LNHDA, CDR2 SQIVND (reference sequence). The V end lost 7 bases, the J end lost 0 bases, and 10 bases lay between the germline ends. The DNA of the CDR3 is TGTGCCAGTACCCTCACCCCCTCCTACGAGCAGTACTTC. Translated, it gives CASTLTPSYEQYF.

This clonotype was observed a few times. V usage is TRBV6-9 and J usage is TRBJ2-5; D is perhaps TRBD2 (6 bases). V was cut by 6 bases and J by 5 bases, with 19 bases left in between. Germline V CDR1 and CDR2: MNHGY, SVAAGI. The CDR3 loop spans 15 amino acids. CDR3 coding DNA: TGTGCCAGCAGAATATCGGGACTTAGGTGTGAGACCCAGTACTTC. It translates to CASRISGLRCETQYF.

This clonotype occurred many times. J is TRBJ2-7 and V is TRBV28, with 8 positions matching TRBD2. Germline V CDR1 and CDR2: MDHEN, SYDVKM. The CDR3 totals 15 residues. Trimming at V came to 5 bases and at J to 6 bases, leaving 12 bases not matched to a gene. CDR3 amino acids: CASSPTGGGVTEQYF. In DNA, the CDR3 is TGTGCCAGCAGTCCCACCGGGGGGGGAGTAACCGAGCAGTACTTC.

This clonotype was detected ten times or more. The genes are TRBV7-9 and TRBJ2-5; TRBD1 matches at 7 bases. Trimming at V came to 5 bases and at J to 3 bases, leaving 9 bases not matched to a gene. The CDR3 sequence is 15 residues long. CDR1 is SEHNR and CDR2 is FQNEAQ in the germline V gene (reference sequence). CDR3 bases: TGTGCCAGCAGCGCGCGACAGGGTGGGGAAGAGACCCAGTACTTC. The encoded protein is CASSARQGGEETQYF.

This clonotype was seen a handful of times. V gene TRBV20-1 combines with J gene TRBJ1-5; 8 bases align to TRBD1. Trimming cost V 3 bases and J 5 bases; bases outside gene matches: 6. The CDR3 sequence is 14 residues long. CDR1 and CDR2 from the germline V gene are DFQATT and SNEGSKA (reference sequence). The CDR3 is CSASFQGAYQPQHF. DNA of the CDR3: TGCAGTGCTAGTTTTCAGGGGGCATATCAGCCCCAGCATTTT.

This clonotype showed up just a few times. The chain has TRBV7-3 and TRBJ2-1; D remains ambiguous. The V end lost 5 bases, the J end lost 4 bases, and 15 bases lay between the germline ends. The V gene's germline CDR1 is SGHTA and CDR2 FQGTGA. The CDR3 spans 15 residues. CDR3 nucleotide sequence: TGTGCCAGCAGCCCGAGCTTACAGCGATACAATGAGCAGTTCTTC. Translated: CASSPSLQRYNEQFF.

This rearrangement joins TRBV4-2 to TRBJ2-5, with 7 bases aligning to TRBD2. This CDR3 spans 17 amino acids. V shed 0 bases and J 2 bases; nucleotides not matched to a gene: 9. Germline V gene sequence: CDR1 LGHNA, CDR2 YNFKEQ. The CDR3 DNA follows: TGTGCCAGCAGCCAAGATCCACAAGCGGGAAATCAAGAGACCCAGTACTTC. This translates into CASSQDPQAGNQETQYF.

J is TRBJ2-7 and V is TRBV7-2, with 7 bases lining up with TRBD1. The CDR3 length is 15 residues. Germline CDR1 and CDR2: SGHTA and FQGNSA. Trimming took 2 bases from V and 7 from J; bases not matched to a gene: 11. The CDR3 nucleotides read TGTGCCAGCAGCTTACAAGAGGGGGCAATTGAGGAGCAGTACTTC. This encodes CASSLQEGAIEEQYF.

This chain uses TRBV6-6 with TRBJ2-3, with D unclear. V dropped 2 bases and J dropped 0 bases, with 6 bases sitting between them. CDR1 and CDR2 (germline): MNHNY, SVGAGI (reference sequence). This CDR3 has 14 amino acids. In DNA form, the CDR3 reads TGTGCCAGCAGTTACGGGCCCAGCACAGATACGCAGTATTTT. Translating gives CASSYGPSTDTQYF.

This clonotype was counted a few times. The chain links TRBV12-3 or TRBV12-4 to TRBJ1-2; D gene uncertain. CDR3 size: 13 residues. V was pared by 1 base and J by 8 bases, with 11 bases between. Here the CDR3 DNA reads TGTGCCAGCAGTTTAGATTGGACGAGAGGCTACACCTTC. Its protein is CASSLDWTRGYTF.

This clonotype was recorded many times. The chain has TRBV27 and TRBJ2-7; TRBD1 is a possible D gene (6 bases). CDR3 length equals 15 residues. The ends were cut back, 2 bases at V and 4 bases at J, with 15 bases in the middle. Germline V CDR1 and CDR2: MNHEY, SMNVEV (reference sequence). CDR3 DNA sequence: TGTGCCAGCAGTTTAGCAGGGGTTGGCGATTACGAGCAGTACTTC. Translated, it gives CASSLAGVGDYEQYF.

The sample holds many counts of this clonotype. The V and J genes are TRBV27 and TRBJ1-1; TRBD1 matches 11 bases. The CDR3 has 13 residues. Looked up from germline, CDR1 is MNHEY and CDR2 is SMNVEV (reference sequence). V lost 4 bases to trimming and J lost 6 bases; unmatched junction nucleotides: 1. CDR3 region: CASSWDRGSEAFF. The CDR3 bases are TGTGCCAGCAGTTGGGACAGGGGGTCTGAAGCTTTCTTT.

A few counts support this clonotype. V and J are TRBV5-1 and TRBJ2-7; the D call may be TRBD1 or TRBD2 (5 bases each). This CDR3 spans 15 amino acids. Trimming took off 1 base at V and 2 bases at J, with 13 bases between the two ends. Germline V CDR1 and CDR2: SGHRS, YFSETQ. CDR3: CASSLIGTPTYEQYF. The CDR3 DNA reads as TGCGCCAGCAGCTTGATAGGGACCCCTACCTACGAGCAGTACTTC.

This clonotype turned up a few times. This chain connects TRBV20-1 to TRBJ2-7; D gene ambiguous. CDR3 size: 13 residues. Trimming took 4 bases from V and 1 from J, leaving 11 bases between them. The germline gives CDR1 DFQATT, CDR2 SNEGSKA (reference sequence). The CDR3 is CSATGTESYEQYF. As DNA, the CDR3 is TGCAGTGCTACAGGTACGGAATCCTACGAGCAGTACTTC.

This clonotype was counted ten times or more. The genes are TRBV7-2 and TRBJ2-5; the match to TRBD2 covers 7 bases. Germline CDR1 reads SGHTA; CDR2 reads FQGNSA. The CDR3 runs 14 residues. J was trimmed by 0 bases and V by 6 bases; bases with no gene match: 4. CDR3: CASSPAGYQETQYF. CDR3 DNA: TGTGCCAGCAGTCCAGCGGGGTACCAAGAGACCCAGTACTTC.

This clonotype showed up many times. This chain links TRBV18 with TRBJ2-7, with 8 bases identical to TRBD1. Germline V gene sequence: CDR1 KGHSH, CDR2 LQKENI. This CDR3 is built from 14 residues. The J segment lost 4 bases and the V segment lost 3 bases, leaving 5 bases of the junction unmatched. The CDR3 bases are TGTGCCAGCTCACCGGACAGGGCCCAATACGAGCAGTACTTC. This encodes CASSPDRAQYEQYF. Filled out from reference TRBV18 and TRBJ2-7, the complete variable domain reads NAGVMQNPRHLVRRRGQEARLRCSPMKGHSHVYWYRQLPEEGLKFMVYLQKENIIDESGMPKERFSAEFPKEGPSILRIQQVVRGDSAAYFCASSPDRAQYEQYFGPGTRLTVT.

On this clonotype itself: One end of the junction does not line up with germline, which may come from a read error. The CDR3 DNA reads TGTGCCTGGAGGAAAGGGAATAGGAATCATCCCCAGCATTTT. It codes for CAWRKGNRNHPQHF. The rearrangement links TRBV30 to TRBJ1-5; D call uncertain. This CDR3 is built from 14 residues. The V gene's germline CDR1 is GTSNPN and CDR2 SVGIG (reference sequence).

This clonotype appeared many times. J is TRBJ2-3 and V is TRBV7-2, with D maybe TRBD2 (5 bases). Germline V gene sequence: CDR1 SGHTA, CDR2 FQGNSA. The CDR3 runs to 15 residues. Trimming took 1 base from V and 2 from J, leaving 10 bases between them. The CDR3 loop is CASSLVVTTTDTQYF. The CDR3 nucleotides are TGTGCCAGCAGCTTAGTTGTGACTACCACAGATACGCAGTATTTT.

In its sample, this clonotype was seen a few times. The rearrangement uses TRBV15 and TRBJ2-1; no firm D call. The V gene lost 0 bases and the J gene lost 8 bases, with 14 bases spanning the gap. Germline V gene lookup returns CDR1 LNHNV and CDR2 YYDKDF (reference sequence). The CDR3 has 15 amino acids. The CDR3 sequence is CATSRENGLRDEQFF. The CDR3 coding sequence is TGTGCCACCAGCAGAGAGAATGGGCTCCGCGATGAGCAGTTCTTC.

This clonotype appeared many times. The chain uses TRBV6-1 and TRBJ2-3; D call uncertain. V was pared by 10 bases and J by 3 bases, with 8 bases between. CDR1 and CDR2 (germline): MNHNS, SASEGT. The CDR3 totals 11 residues. The CDR3 region is CATRRTDTQYF. For the CDR3, the DNA is TGTGCCACCAGGCGTACAGATACGCAGTATTTT.

To note about this clonotype: A read error is possible here, since a much larger clone lies one base away. The rearrangement uses TRBV28 and TRBJ2-1, with unresolved D. The CDR3 runs to 13 residues. With 3 bases removed from V and 12 bases from J, the gap between germline ends came to 15 bases. In germline, CDR1 is MDHEN, CDR2 SYDVKM. The CDR3 DNA sequence: TGTGCCAGCAGTTTTACATTGATGGTTCGGCAGTTCTTC. It encodes CASSFTLMVRQFF.

This clonotype has at least ten counts. The chain couples TRBV12-5 to TRBJ2-1, with 8 bases that match TRBD2. Germline-derived CDR1 and CDR2 are LGHNT and FRNRAP. The CDR3 sequence is 13 residues long. V lost 0 bases and J lost 12; bases outside the gene matches: 4. Here the CDR3 reads CASGLVAGVRQFF. The CDR3 DNA sequence: TGTGCTAGTGGTTTGGTAGCGGGGGTACGGCAGTTCTTC.

Only a few counts were recorded for this clonotype. The chain uses TRBV19 and TRBJ2-1; D unclear. V shed 4 bases and J shed 4 bases, with 17 bases lying between them. The germline V gene has CDR1 LNHDA and CDR2 SQIVND (reference sequence). This CDR3 region has 16 residues. This CDR3 is CASSTSGSNQYNEQFF. CDR3 DNA: TGTGCCAGTAGTACCTCCGGGTCAAATCAATACAATGAGCAGTTCTTC.

Regarding this clonotype: A much larger clone differs by one base, so this may be a read error. DNA of the CDR3: TGCAGCGTTGCGTCGGGACAGGGGAGCTATGACTACACCTTC. This encodes CSVASGQGSYDYTF. The chain combines TRBV29-1 with TRBJ1-2; 10 bases fit TRBD1. This CDR3 region has 14 residues. Per the germline V gene, CDR1 is SQVTM and CDR2 is ANQGSEA.

This clonotype was picked up a small number of times. The chain couples TRBV7-9 to TRBJ1-2, with D perhaps TRBD1 (5 bases). Trimming cost V 5 bases and J 1 base, with 17 bases left between them. In germline, CDR1 is SEHNR, CDR2 FQNEAQ (reference sequence). The CDR3 has 16 amino acids. The CDR3 DNA sequence: TGTGCCAGCAGCACATTCTCCGACAGCCTTAACTATGGCTACACCTTC. It yields the protein CASSTFSDSLNYGYTF.

A single count supports this clonotype. The CDR3 here is CASSPSTGVGLAGGYEQYF. The CDR3 DNA sequence: TGCGCCAGCAGCCCTAGTACAGGGGTGGGACTAGCGGGCGGCTACGAGCAGTACTTC. This chain connects TRBV4-1 to TRBJ2-7; 12 bases match TRBD2. The CDR3 spans 19 residues. The germline V gene has CDR1 MGHRA and CDR2 YSYEKL. Trimming cost V 4 bases and J 3 bases; bases outside gene matches: 16.

This clonotype was seen more than once but under ten times. This chain connects TRBV15 to TRBJ2-5; possible D gene TRBD2, 6 bases. The length of the CDR3 is 14 residues. Trimming took off 1 base at V and 0 bases at J, with 6 bases between the two ends. Germline V gene lookup returns CDR1 LNHNV and CDR2 YYDKDF (reference sequence). The CDR3 sequence: CATSRGDYQETQYF. Here the CDR3 DNA reads TGTGCCACCAGCAGAGGGGACTACCAAGAGACCCAGTACTTC.